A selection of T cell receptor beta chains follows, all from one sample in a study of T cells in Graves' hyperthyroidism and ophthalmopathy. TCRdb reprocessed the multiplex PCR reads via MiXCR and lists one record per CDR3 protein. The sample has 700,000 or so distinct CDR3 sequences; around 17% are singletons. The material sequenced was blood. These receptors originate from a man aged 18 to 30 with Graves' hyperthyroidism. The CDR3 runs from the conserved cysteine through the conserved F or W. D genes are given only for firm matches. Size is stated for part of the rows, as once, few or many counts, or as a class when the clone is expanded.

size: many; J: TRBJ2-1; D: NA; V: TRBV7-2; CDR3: CASSLFQTNEQFF; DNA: TGTGCCAGCAGCTTGTTTCAGACGAATGAGCAGTTCTTC
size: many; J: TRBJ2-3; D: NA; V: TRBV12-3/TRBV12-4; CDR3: CASSLMRNTDTQYF; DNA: TGTGCCAGCAGTTTAATGCGGAACACAGATACGCAGTATTTT
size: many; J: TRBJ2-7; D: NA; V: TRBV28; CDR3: CASSNYYEQYF; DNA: TGTGCCAGCAGTAACTACTACGAGCAGTACTTC
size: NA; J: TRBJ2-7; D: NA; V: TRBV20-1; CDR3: CSAADNSYEQYF; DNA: TGCAGTGCTGCGGACAACTCCTACGAGCAGTACTTC
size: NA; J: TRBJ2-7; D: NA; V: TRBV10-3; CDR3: CAISESISPVHEQYF; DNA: TGTGCCATCAGTGAGTCGATTAGCCCAGTCCACGAGCAGTACTTC
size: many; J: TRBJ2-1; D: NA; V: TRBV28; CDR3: CASSPESYNEQFF; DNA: TGTGCCAGCAGCCCCGAATCCTACAATGAGCAGTTCTTC
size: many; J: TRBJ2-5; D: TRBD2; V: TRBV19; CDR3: CASSIRTSGYQETQYF; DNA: TGTGCCAGTAGTATCCGCACTAGCGGATATCAAGAGACCCAGTACTTC
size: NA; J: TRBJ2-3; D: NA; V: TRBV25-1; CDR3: CASRLSRSTDTQYF; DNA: TGTGCCAGCAGACTCAGCCGTAGCACAGATACGCAGTATTTT
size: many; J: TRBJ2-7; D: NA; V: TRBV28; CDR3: CASRDSPYEQYF; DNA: TGTGCCAGCAGGGACAGCCCCTACGAGCAGTACTTC
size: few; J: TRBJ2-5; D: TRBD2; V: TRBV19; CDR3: CASSSRTRQETQYF; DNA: TGTGCCAGTAGTTCCCGGACTAGACAAGAGACCCAGTACTTC
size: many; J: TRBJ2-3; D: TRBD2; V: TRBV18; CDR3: CASSHERDLTDTQYF; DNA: TGTGCCAGCTCACACGAGCGGGACCTCACAGATACGCAGTATTTT
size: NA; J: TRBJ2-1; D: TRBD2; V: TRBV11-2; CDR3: CASSLVLAALNEQFF; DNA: TGTGCCAGCAGCTTAGTGCTAGCGGCACTTAATGAGCAGTTCTTC
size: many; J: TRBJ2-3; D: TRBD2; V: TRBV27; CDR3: CASSFAGGSTDTQYF; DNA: TGTGCCAGCAGTTTCGCGGGGGGGAGCACAGATACGCAGTATTTT
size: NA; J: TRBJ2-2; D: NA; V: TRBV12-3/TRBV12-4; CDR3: CASSLELVNGELFF; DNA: TGTGCCAGCAGTTTAGAGCTAGTGAACGGGGAGCTGTTTTTT